These 8 T cell receptor beta chains were sequenced from one sample in a study of T cells after yellow fever vaccination. TCRdb itself ran the 5' RACE reads through MiXCR, one entry per CDR3 protein. This table holds approximately 330,000 distinct CDR3 sequences, around 13% found once. The source was CD4+ T cells sorted from PBMCs, collected 15 days after the yellow fever booster vaccination. These receptors all stem from a man between 18 and 29 years old who received the YFV17D yellow fever vaccine.

J is TRBJ2-3 and V is TRBV5-1, with 8 bases identical to TRBD1. The CDR3 spans 15 residues. V dropped 3 bases and J dropped 2; count of bases not matched to a gene: 5. The germline CDR1 and CDR2 sequences are SGHRS and YFSETQ. CDR3 in amino acids: CASSWDRSVTDTQYF. CDR3 bases: TGCGCCAGCAGCTGGGACAGGTCAGTCACAGATACGCAGTATTTT.

The rearrangement joins TRBV7-2 to TRBJ2-3; D gene uncertain. The ends were cut back, 4 bases at V and 14 bases at J, with 19 bases in the middle. CDR1 is SGHTA, CDR2 FQGNSA, per germline. The CDR3 loop spans 13 amino acids. CDR3 residues: CASSYRVAIIPYF. As DNA, the CDR3 is TGTGCCAGCAGCTATAGGGTGGCCATTATCCCGTATTTT.

There are a few counts of this clonotype. The rearrangement links TRBV10-3 to TRBJ2-1; a possible D gene is TRBD2 (6 bases). Germline V gene sequence: CDR1 ENHRY, CDR2 SYGVKD. Trimming left V 11 bases short and J 13 bases short, with 18 bases between. The CDR3 totals 11 residues. This chain's CDR3 is CAAGTLGDQFF. CDR3 DNA sequence: TGTGCCGCGGGGACTTTGGGAGATCAGTTCTTC.

This clonotype has a handful of counts. The chain links TRBV11-2 to TRBJ2-1, with TRBD1 identical over 9 bases. Losses at the gene ends were 5 bases for V and 4 bases for J; bases not matched to a gene: 9. This CDR3 is 16 amino acids long. Germline CDR1 reads SGHAT; CDR2 reads FQNNGV. CDR3 region: CASSPLQGQGYNEQFF. In nucleotides, the CDR3 is TGTGCCAGCAGCCCCTTGCAGGGACAGGGATACAATGAGCAGTTCTTC. Using reference TRBV11-2 and TRBJ2-1 for the parts outside the CDR3, the full variable domain is EAGVAQSPRYKIIEKRQSVAFWCNPISGHATLYWYQQILGQGPKLLIQFQNNGVVDDSQLPKDRFSAERLKGVDSTLKIQPAKLEDSAVYLCASSPLQGQGYNEQFFGPGTRLTVL.

Only a few counts were recorded for this clonotype. DNA for the CDR3: TGTGCCAGTAGTGGCGGGGGACTCTACAAAAGGTACAATGAGCAGTTCTTC. Protein product: CASSGGGLYKRYNEQFF. The rearrangement links TRBV19 to TRBJ2-1; 7 bases line up with TRBD2. Per germline, CDR1 LNHDA and CDR2 SQIVND (reference sequence). The CDR3 is 17 residues long. The trim removed 5 bases at V and 4 bases at J, leaving 14 bases unmatched.

There are a few counts of this clonotype. The chain recombines TRBV10-3 with TRBJ1-6, with 7 bases lining up with TRBD1. CDR1 ENHRY and CDR2 SYGVKD come from the germline V gene. The CDR3 sequence is 14 residues long. J lost 7 bases, V lost 10 bases, and 10 bases had no gene match. The chain's CDR3 is CATQQGTRNSPLHF. Here the CDR3 DNA reads TGTGCCACCCAACAGGGGACGCGGAATTCACCCCTCCACTTT.

The CDR3 reads CASSLTFGGPTFEQFF. The CDR3, as DNA: TGTGCCAGCTCACTCACATTCGGGGGGCCGACTTTTGAGCAGTTCTTC. This rearrangement joins TRBV18 to TRBJ2-1; maybe TRBD2 (7 bases). The CDR3 spans 16 residues. The germline V and J ends were trimmed by 4 bases and 9 bases, with 22 bases remaining between them. CDR1 is KGHSH and CDR2 is LQKENI in the germline V gene.

The rearrangement uses TRBV12-3 or TRBV12-4 and TRBJ2-7, with 8 bases aligning to TRBD1. V was clipped by 5 bases and J by 0 bases; unmatched bases: 3. The CDR3 has 14 residues. The CDR3 DNA reads as TGTGCCAGCAGTAAACAGGGGGGCTCCTACGAGCAGTACTTC. Protein product: CASSKQGGSYEQYF.